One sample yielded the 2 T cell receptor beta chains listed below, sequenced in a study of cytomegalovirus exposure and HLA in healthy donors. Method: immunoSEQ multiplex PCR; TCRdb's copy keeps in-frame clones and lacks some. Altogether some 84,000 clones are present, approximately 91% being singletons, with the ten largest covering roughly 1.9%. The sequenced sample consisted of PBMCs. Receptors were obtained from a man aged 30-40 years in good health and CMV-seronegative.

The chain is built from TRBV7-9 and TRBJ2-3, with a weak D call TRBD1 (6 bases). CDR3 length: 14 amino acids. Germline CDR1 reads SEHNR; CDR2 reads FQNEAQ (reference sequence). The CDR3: CDKTAQGSADTQYF. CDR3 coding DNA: TGTGACAAAACGGCACAGGGAAGCGCAGATACGCAGTATTTT.

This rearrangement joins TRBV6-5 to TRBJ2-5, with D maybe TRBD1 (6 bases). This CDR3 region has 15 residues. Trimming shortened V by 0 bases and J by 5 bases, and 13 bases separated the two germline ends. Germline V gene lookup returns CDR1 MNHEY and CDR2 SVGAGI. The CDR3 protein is CASSYSMTGWETQYF. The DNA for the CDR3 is TGTGCCAGCAGTTACTCGATGACAGGCTGGGAGACCCAGTACTTC.